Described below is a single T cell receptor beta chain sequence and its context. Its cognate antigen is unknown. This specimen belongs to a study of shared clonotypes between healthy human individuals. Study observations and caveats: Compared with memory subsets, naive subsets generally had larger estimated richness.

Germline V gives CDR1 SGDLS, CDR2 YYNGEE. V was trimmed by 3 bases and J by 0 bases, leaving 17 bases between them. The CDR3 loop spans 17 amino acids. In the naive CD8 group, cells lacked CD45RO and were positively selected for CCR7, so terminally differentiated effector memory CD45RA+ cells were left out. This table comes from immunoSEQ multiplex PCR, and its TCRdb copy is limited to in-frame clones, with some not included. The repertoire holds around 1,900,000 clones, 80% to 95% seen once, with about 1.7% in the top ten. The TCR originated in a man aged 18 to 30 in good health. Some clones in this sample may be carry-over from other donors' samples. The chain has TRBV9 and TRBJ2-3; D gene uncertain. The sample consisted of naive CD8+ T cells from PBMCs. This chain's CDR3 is CASSEPGGMPSTDTQYF. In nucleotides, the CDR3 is TGTGCCAGCAGCGAACCGGGCGGTATGCCTAGCACAGATACGCAGTATTTT.